These 27 T cell receptor beta chains were sequenced from one sample in a study of shared clonotypes between healthy human individuals. As defined, naive CD8 cells were CD45RO-negative and positively selected for CCR7, with terminally differentiated effector memory CD45RA+ cells excluded. The method was immunoSEQ multiplex PCR; TCRdb's version includes in-frame clones alone and lacks a portion of them. Found here are roughly 2,000,000 clones, about 93% of them singletons; the top ten hold around 1.8%. The sequenced sample consisted of naive CD8+ T cells from PBMCs. Every receptor here comes from a young man in good health. Some clones in this sample may be carry-over from other donors' samples.

This chain connects TRBV9 to TRBJ1-4; D is unresolved. Trimming stripped 0 bases from V and 7 bases from J, with 13 bases between. The CDR3 extends over 15 amino acids. Germline V CDR1 and CDR2: SGDLS, YYNGEE. This chain's CDR3 is CASSVGAVIGEKLFF. The CDR3 DNA sequence: TGTGCCAGCAGCGTAGGGGCAGTTATTGGTGAAAAACTGTTTTTT.

J is TRBJ2-7 and V is TRBV7-8; perhaps TRBD1 as D (6 bases). V was cut by 8 bases and J by 6 bases, with 17 bases left in between. The CDR3 contains 13 residues. Germline V gene data show CDR1 as SGHVS and CDR2 as FQNEAQ. The CDR3, as DNA: TGTGCCAGCGTCGAACTAACAGGGATCGAGCAGTACTTC. Translating it yields CASVELTGIEQYF.

The rearrangement uses TRBV27 and TRBJ2-7; the D is unclear. V was shortened by 1 base and J by 2 bases, with 9 bases between the two germline ends. The germline CDR1 and CDR2 sequences are MNHEY and SMNVEV (reference sequence). The length of the CDR3 is 14 residues. The chain's CDR3 is CASSLLGPTYEQYF. CDR3 bases: TGTGCCAGCAGTTTATTAGGACCTACCTACGAGCAGTACTTC.

The chain recombines TRBV19 with TRBJ2-1, with D unresolved. Trimming took 4 bases from V and 8 from J, leaving 9 bases between them. From germline, CDR1 is LNHDA and CDR2 SQIVND (reference sequence). CDR3 length: 12 residues. The CDR3 protein is CASSTDGDEQFF. The DNA for the CDR3 is TGTGCCAGTAGTACGGACGGAGATGAGCAGTTCTTC.

The chain has TRBV5-4 and TRBJ2-5, with D possibly being TRBD2 (5 bases). Deletions cut 1 base from V and 4 bases from J, with 17 bases between. In germline, CDR1 is SGHNT, CDR2 YYREEE (reference sequence). The CDR3 consists of 16 residues. CDR3 sequence reads: CASSLFSTARGETQYF. Written as DNA, the CDR3 is TGTGCCAGCAGCTTGTTTAGTACAGCTCGGGGAGAGACCCAGTACTTC.

The chain combines TRBV19 with TRBJ2-1; 11 nucleotides line up with TRBD2. This CDR3 is built from 16 residues. Unmatched junction bases numbered 4, after V lost 2 bases and J lost 4 bases. Germline-derived CDR1 and CDR2 are LNHDA and SQIVND (reference sequence). The CDR3, as DNA: TGTGCCAGTAGTATAACCCTAGCGGGAGGTTACAATGAGCAGTTCTTC. Its protein is CASSITLAGGYNEQFF.

As for this clone: Different DNA sequences within this sample yield the same CDR3. This chain connects TRBV30 to TRBJ2-7; TRBD1 aligns across 7 bases. Germline V gives CDR1 GTSNPN, CDR2 SVGIG (reference sequence). The CDR3 length is 13 residues. Germline trimming cut 3 bases from V and 3 bases from J; bases unmatched to any gene: 5. The CDR3 nucleotides are TGTGCCTGGAGCTGGGCAGGGGGCTACGAGCAGTACTTC. Its protein is CAWSWAGGYEQYF.

This chain joins TRBV9 and TRBJ2-7, with a weak D call TRBD2 (5 bases). V was clipped by 0 bases and J by 5 bases, with 12 bases between them. The CDR3 runs to 14 residues. Germline-derived CDR1 and CDR2 are SGDLS and YYNGEE. The DNA for the CDR3 is TGTGCCAGCAGCGTAGAGCCTCGAGGGCACGAGCAGTACTTC. This gives the protein CASSVEPRGHEQYF.

The chain recombines TRBV28 with TRBJ2-2; D not certain. The V gene lost 3 bases and the J gene lost 6 bases, with 8 bases spanning the gap. This CDR3 is 13 amino acids long. Germline-derived CDR1 and CDR2 are MDHEN and SYDVKM. CDR3 protein: CASSFLQAGELFF. Written as DNA, the CDR3 is TGTGCCAGCAGTTTCCTCCAAGCCGGGGAGCTGTTTTTT. Full variable domain (outside the CDR3, taken from reference TRBV28 and TRBJ2-2): DVKVTQSSRYLVKRTGEKVFLECVQDMDHENMFWYRQDPGLGLRLIYFSYDVKMKEKGDIPEGYSVSREKKERFSLILESASTNQTSMYLCASSFLQAGELFFGEGSRLTVL.

V gene TRBV4-3 combines with J gene TRBJ1-3, with D perhaps TRBD1 (6 bases). The V gene lost 4 bases and the J gene lost 0 bases, with 10 bases spanning the gap. The germline V gene encodes CDR1 LGHNA and CDR2 YSLEER. This CDR3 spans 15 amino acids. The DNA for the CDR3 is TGCGCCAGCAGCCTCGGGACACTCTCTGGAAACACCATATATTTT. It specifies CASSLGTLSGNTIYF.

This clone was detected only once. The CDR3 region is CASSLEGQPNQPQHF. The CDR3 DNA follows: TGTGCCAGCAGCTTGGAGGGACAACCTAATCAGCCCCAGCATTTT. The chain couples TRBV5-8 to TRBJ1-5; a weak D match, TRBD1 (6 bases). V was trimmed by 0 bases and J by 4 bases, leaving 11 bases between them. The CDR3 loop spans 15 amino acids. Germline V lookup: CDR1 SGHTS, CDR2 YDEGEE.

The rearrangement joins TRBV15 to TRBJ1-3, with TRBD1 as a possible D gene (6 bases). CDR1 and CDR2 from the germline V gene are LNHNV and YYDKDF (reference sequence). Trimming pared 9 bases from V and 2 bases from J, leaving 14 bases between. This CDR3 region has 14 residues. CDR3 sequence: CATSLGGTGNTIYF. The CDR3 DNA is TGTGCCACGAGCTTGGGGGGCACTGGAAACACCATATATTTT.

This chain joins TRBV30 and TRBJ1-3; tentatively, D is TRBD1 (6 bases). This CDR3 region has 15 residues. The V end lost 3 bases, the J end lost 0 bases, and 12 bases lay between the germline ends. Looked up from germline, CDR1 is GTSNPN and CDR2 is SVGIG (reference sequence). In DNA form, the CDR3 reads TGTGCCTGGAGGGGACATCTTGCCTCTGGAAACACCATATATTTT. Its translation: CAWRGHLASGNTIYF.

This chain links TRBV7-9 with TRBJ1-6; TRBD1 matches at 9 bases. The CDR3 covers 13 residues. Losses at the gene ends were 8 bases for V and 8 bases for J; bases not matched to a gene: 4. CDR1 and CDR2 from the germline V gene are SEHNR and FQNEAQ (reference sequence). The CDR3 DNA reads TGTGCCAGCGGACAGGGGCGGGATTCACCCCTCCACTTT. This codes for CASGQGRDSPLHF. The whole variable domain, filled in from reference TRBV7-9 and TRBJ1-6, reads DTGVSQNPRHKITKRGQNVTFRCDPISEHNRLYWYRQTLGQGPEFLTYFQNEAQLEKSRLLSDRFSAERPKGSFSTLEIQRTEQGDSAMYLCASGQGRDSPLHFGNGTRLTVT.

This clone was seen a single time. This chain joins TRBV7-9 and TRBJ2-7; D possibly uses TRBD1 or TRBD2 (5 bases each). From germline, CDR1 is SEHNR and CDR2 FQNEAQ (reference sequence). The CDR3 has 15 residues. Trimming removed 5 bases at V and 2 bases at J, with 16 bases between. CDR3 bases: TGTGCCAGCAGCGGAACGGGACGGATTCCCTACGAGCAGTACTTC. It codes for CASSGTGRIPYEQYF.

This chain links TRBV6-1 with TRBJ1-5, with 8 bases identical to TRBD1. Trimming removed 6 bases from V and 5 bases from J; junction bases left unmatched: 6. The germline gives CDR1 MNHNS, CDR2 SASEGT. CDR3 size: 14 residues. The DNA for the CDR3 is TGTGCCAGCAGGGGGGACAGGATATATCAGCCCCAGCATTTT. It codes for CASRGDRIYQPQHF.

This clone has more than one count but fewer than ten. The chain joins TRBV29-1 to TRBJ1-1; 9 bases are a match to TRBD1. V was pared by 2 bases and J by 4 bases, with 5 bases of the junction left unmatched. Germline-derived CDR1 and CDR2 are SQVTM and ANQGSEA. The CDR3 has 14 amino acids. CDR3 region: CSVETDRGITEAFF. CDR3 DNA sequence: TGCAGCGTTGAAACCGACAGGGGGATCACTGAAGCTTTCTTT.

The chain uses TRBV9 and TRBJ2-4; a weak D match, TRBD1 (5 bases). The V gene's germline CDR1 is SGDLS and CDR2 YYNGEE. This CDR3 contains 12 residues. V was clipped by 3 bases and J by 9 bases, with 10 bases between them. CDR3 amino acids: CASSGRQGIQYF. CDR3 DNA: TGTGCCAGCAGCGGGCGTCAGGGCATTCAGTACTTC.

This clone has a single count. This chain links TRBV21-1 with TRBJ1-1; the table calls TRBD1, which could not be checked here. TRBV21-1 is reported as a pseudogene. The CDR3 is 15 residues long. As DNA, the CDR3 is TGTGCCAGCAGCACGAGCTGGGGGCGCTTCTCTGAAGCTTTCTTT. It encodes CASSTSWGRFSEAFF.

The chain recombines TRBV29-1 with TRBJ2-3; 11 bases line up with TRBD1. The CDR3 has 16 amino acids. Germline CDR1 is SQVTM and CDR2 is ANQGSEA. The junction had 12 bases not matched to a gene; V was cut back by 7 bases and J by 3 bases. The CDR3 DNA is TGCAGCGCCCGGACAGGGGGCCCGCCTTTAACAGATACGCAGTATTTT. It yields the protein CSARTGGPPLTDTQYF.

V usage is TRBV5-1 and J usage is TRBJ1-1; D possibly corresponds to TRBD1 (5 bases). CDR3 length equals 13 residues. V was cut by 4 bases and J by 3 bases, with 10 bases left in between. Per germline, CDR1 SGHRS and CDR2 YFSETQ. The CDR3 protein is CASSPGTYTEAFF. The DNA of the CDR3 is TGCGCCAGCAGCCCCGGGACCTACACTGAAGCTTTCTTT.

The CDR3 bases are TGTGCCAGCAGCCCCCCGGGGGAGGGCACTAATGAAAAACTGTTTTTT. Translation gives CASSPPGEGTNEKLFF. The rearrangement joins TRBV7-9 to TRBJ1-4, with a tentative D call TRBD1 (5 bases). The CDR3 runs to 16 residues. Trimming stripped 5 bases from V and 2 bases from J, with 15 bases between. The germline CDR1 and CDR2 sequences are SEHNR and FQNEAQ (reference sequence).

This clone came up once. In the same sample, other DNA sequences code for this CDR3. The chain is built from TRBV5-6 and TRBJ2-5, with a weak D call TRBD2 (6 bases). This CDR3 contains 13 residues. Trimming took off 1 base at V and 3 bases at J, with 7 bases between the two ends. Germline V CDR1 and CDR2: SGHDT, YYEEEE. CDR3 in DNA: TGTGCCAGCAGCTTGTCGGGGGAAGAGACCCAGTACTTC. Its protein is CASSLSGEETQYF.

This rearrangement joins TRBV6-6 to TRBJ2-1, with a weak D call TRBD1 (6 bases). V was clipped by 7 bases and J by 6 bases, with 16 bases between them. The CDR3 has 14 residues. Germline CDR1 is MNHNY and CDR2 is SVGAGI (reference sequence). CDR3 sequence reads: CASTWSGVFNEQFF. The CDR3 DNA sequence: TGTGCCAGCACATGGTCAGGGGTTTTCAATGAGCAGTTCTTC.

The chain carries TRBV27 and TRBJ2-7; D is perhaps TRBD1 or TRBD2 (5 bases each). The V and J ends lost 5 bases and 6 bases respectively, with 14 bases between them. Germline CDR1 MNHEY, CDR2 SMNVEV (reference sequence). The CDR3 totals 13 residues. The CDR3 nucleotides read TGTGCCAGCAGTCCCGGGACCTCGGGCGAGCAGTACTTC. Translation: CASSPGTSGEQYF.

CDR3 region: CATSASGNPTGELFF. The CDR3 nucleotides read TGTGCCACCAGCGCTAGCGGGAATCCCACCGGGGAGCTGTTTTTT. The chain couples TRBV15 to TRBJ2-2; 9 bases align to TRBD2. The germline gives CDR1 LNHNV, CDR2 YYDKDF (reference sequence). This CDR3 is built from 15 residues. V shed 5 bases, J shed 4 bases, and the junction held 5 bases outside the gene matches. Combining the CDR3 with reference TRBV15 and TRBJ2-2 gives the whole variable domain DAMVIQNPRYQVTQFGKPVTLSCSQTLNHNVMYWYQQKSSQAPKLLFHYYDKDFNNEADTPDNFQSRRPNTSFCFLDIRSPGLGDTAMYLCATSASGNPTGELFFGEGSRLTVL.

This chain uses TRBV11-2 with TRBJ1-5; D gene uncertain. Germline V lookup: CDR1 SGHAT, CDR2 FQNNGV. Trimming stripped 1 base from V and 7 bases from J, with 14 bases between. The CDR3 sequence is 15 residues long. CDR3: CASSLVGGVRQPQHF. The CDR3 coding sequence is TGTGCCAGCAGCTTAGTCGGCGGGGTAAGGCAGCCCCAGCATTTT.